These T cell receptor beta chains were read from a single sample in a study of CD8 T cells in ankylosing spondylitis. TCRdb used MiXCR to reprocess the 5' RACE reads, holding one entry per CDR3 protein. The sample records 200,000 to 250,000 distinct CDR3 sequences, just under 7.5% being singletons. Source material: blood, either unsorted or a sorted T cell fraction (not recorded which). The receptors originated from a male donor with ankylosing spondylitis. Each CDR3 is given without its conserved first and last residue. The order of the fields is V gene, J gene, CDR3 length, CDR3 protein.

TRBV7-2,TRBJ2-4,15,ASSLALGDYAKNIQY
TRBV13,TRBJ2-7,12,ASTEQGGRGEQY
TRBV5-1,TRBJ2-5,13,ASSPYPGSGETQY
TRBV12-3/TRBV12-4,TRBJ2-1,13,ASSPPGGSPDEQF
TRBV6-1,TRBJ1-5,13,ASNQGHLSNQPQH
TRBV20-1,TRBJ1-1,12,SAWLGQGGTEAF
TRBV4-3,TRBJ2-5,14,ASSQGSGGGWETQY
TRBV28,TRBJ1-1,12,ASSLIEGNTEAF
TRBV10-2,TRBJ1-2,12,ASSESHTNYGYT
TRBV27,TRBJ2-3,14,ASSPYPGTITDTQY
TRBV7-9,TRBJ2-6,15,ASSSGTDFSGANVLT
TRBV4-2,TRBJ2-2,12,ASSHQGDTGELF
TRBV20-1,TRBJ2-5,15,SARDLQAGFSEETQY
TRBV27,TRBJ2-5,13,ASSPLGGRGETQY
TRBV5-1,TRBJ1-2,11,ASADRSNYGYT
TRBV7-2,TRBJ2-2,14,ASSLVRQAYTGELF
TRBV2,TRBJ2-5,11,ASMGMGFWTQY
TRBV7-9,TRBJ1-2,13,ASTQLTGTNYGYT
TRBV7-8,TRBJ2-7,12,ASSSNWGGYEQY
TRBV9,TRBJ2-1,13,ASGTSGRVYNEQF
TRBV24-1,TRBJ2-1,12,ATARGSSYNEQF
TRBV27,TRBJ2-7,13,ASSLSRGLNYEQY
TRBV7-2,TRBJ1-2,13,ASSQGTGRGSGYT
TRBV14,TRBJ2-1,14,ASSQETGGSYNEQF
TRBV28,TRBJ1-1,11,ASSLIRDTEAF
TRBV6-1,TRBJ1-1,11,ASHLTANTEAF
TRBV4-2,TRBJ2-1,14,ASSHNTFLKYNEQF
TRBV4-3,TRBJ2-3,15,ASSQDPVGTHEDTQY
TRBV10-3,TRBJ2-3,14,AIQGGGRPSTDTQY
TRBV25-1,TRBJ1-1,11,ASRMAVNTEAF
TRBV20-1,TRBJ1-2,12,SAIPKSVNYGYT
TRBV3-1,TRBJ1-2,13,ASRPGTVSNYGYT
TRBV7-9,TRBJ2-1,14,ASSLPPGTGYNEQF
TRBV20-1,TRBJ2-2,11,SARGHNTGELF
TRBV9,TRBJ2-3,13,ASSVVGGTTDTQY
TRBV27,TRBJ1-1,13,ASGRDRPLNTEAF
TRBV9,TRBJ1-2,12,ASSVSGSNYGYT
TRBV6-2/TRBV6-3,TRBJ2-1,9,ASSSGDEQF
TRBV5-6,TRBJ2-7,13,ASSPIGGSSYEQY
TRBV7-9,TRBJ2-2,14,ASSLVGQTNTGELF
TRBV9,TRBJ2-1,13,ASSTGLGAYNEQF
TRBV2,TRBJ2-2,12,ASSGRGDTGELF
TRBV27,TRBJ2-1,12,ASSLGDSYNEQF
TRBV6-2/TRBV6-3,TRBJ2-5,14,ASSSLAGGLGETQY
TRBV20-1,TRBJ2-7,13,SAGLAGLSSYEQY
TRBV5-6,TRBJ2-7,11,ASSFVGTLEQY
TRBV7-6,TRBJ2-1,11,ASSPGRYNEQF
TRBV7-6,TRBJ2-1,11,ASSPLVGNEQF
TRBV11-2,TRBJ1-4,9,ASSLGGKLF
TRBV7-9,TRBJ2-7,10,ASSPRQGEQY
TRBV12-3/TRBV12-4,TRBJ2-3,11,ASCFSPWDTQY
TRBV20-1,TRBJ2-3,11,SASIVGEDTQY